One and the same sample provided the 11 T cell receptor beta chains below, sequenced in a study of T cell responses to AZD1222 COVID-19 vaccine. Sequenced by immunoSEQ multiplex PCR; TCRdb stores in-frame clones only, minus some. The sample records 100,000 to 150,000 clones, roughly 90% being singletons. Sequencing was performed on peripheral blood, taken on day 0 of AZD1222 vaccination. These receptor sequences come from an adult in good health.

The rearrangement joins TRBV11-2 to TRBJ1-6; no firm D call. The length of the CDR3 is 15 residues. V lost 1 base and J lost 5, with 9 bases in between. The germline V gene encodes CDR1 SGHAT and CDR2 FQNNGV. The CDR3 region is CASSLAGFDNSPLHF. CDR3 in DNA: TGTGCCAGCAGCTTAGCTGGGTTCGATAATTCACCCCTCCACTTT. Full variable domain (missing parts from reference TRBV11-2 and TRBJ1-6): EAGVAQSPRYKIIEKRQSVAFWCNPISGHATLYWYQQILGQGPKLLIQFQNNGVVDDSQLPKDRFSAERLKGVDSTLKIQPAKLEDSAVYLCASSLAGFDNSPLHFGNGTRLTVT.

The genes are TRBV12-5 and TRBJ1-6; the D is unclear. This CDR3 is built from 15 residues. The germline V gene has CDR1 LGHNT and CDR2 FRNRAP. The V end was cut by 6 bases, the J end by 4 bases, with 13 bases between. The CDR3 DNA sequence: TGTGCTAGTGGCCCAGACGGTCATTATAATTCACCCCTCCACTTT. Its translation is CASGPDGHYNSPLHF.

The chain has TRBV6-4 and TRBJ2-3, with D hard to call. The CDR3 extends over 13 amino acids. With 11 bases removed from V and 2 bases from J, the gap between germline ends came to 14 bases. Germline V gene lookup returns CDR1 MRHNA and CDR2 SNTAGT. CDR3 sequence reads: CARRESFTDTQYF. Written as DNA, the CDR3 is TGTGCCCGGCGCGAATCCTTCACAGATACGCAGTATTTT.

The chain links TRBV7-3 to TRBJ2-2; 14 nucleotides agree with TRBD2. V shed 4 bases and J 6 bases; nucleotides not matched to a gene: 1. Germline assignment: CDR1 SGHTA and CDR2 FQGTGA. The CDR3 loop spans 15 amino acids. The CDR3 DNA is TGTGCCAGCAGCTCGGGACTAGCGGGAGCCGGGGAGCTGTTTTTT. Its translation: CASSSGLAGAGELFF.

This sequence joins TRBV24-1 and TRBJ1-1, with D hard to call. The germline V gene has CDR1 KGHDR and CDR2 SFDVKD. V was shortened by 1 base and J by 1 base, with 9 bases between the two germline ends. The CDR3 extends over 15 amino acids. The CDR3 loop reads CATSDLRAGNTEAFF. For the CDR3, the DNA is TGTGCCACCAGTGATTTAAGGGCAGGGAACACTGAAGCTTTCTTT.

The rearrangement uses TRBV2 and TRBJ2-2; TRBD2 aligns across 8 bases. The length of the CDR3 is 16 residues. J was trimmed by 0 bases and V by 6 bases; bases with no gene match: 6. Germline values: CDR1 SNHLY, CDR2 FYNNEI. CDR3 in amino acids: CASSRTSLTNTGELFF. The CDR3 DNA follows: TGTGCCAGCAGCCGGACTAGCCTTACGAACACCGGGGAGCTGTTTTTT.

This clone occurred a few times. The chain has TRBV5-1 and TRBJ2-7; TRBD1 matches at 9 bases. Germline loops: CDR1 SGHRS, CDR2 YFSETQ. This CDR3 is 13 amino acids long. J was trimmed by 4 bases and V by 7 bases; bases with no gene match: 6. The CDR3, as DNA: TGCGCCAGCCAACGGACAGGGGAATACGAGCAGTACTTC. Translated: CASQRTGEYEQYF.

This sequence joins TRBV5-1 and TRBJ1-1; 8 bases agree with TRBD1. The CDR3 is 16 residues long. The V and J ends lost 4 bases and 1 base, in that order; junction bases with no gene match: 9. In germline, CDR1 is SGHRS, CDR2 YFSETQ. The CDR3 sequence: CASSVGQGGANTEAFF. The CDR3 nucleotides read TGCGCCAGCAGCGTTGGACAGGGAGGGGCGAACACTGAAGCTTTCTTT.

V usage is TRBV12-5 and J usage is TRBJ1-2; TRBD1 matches at 8 bases. The CDR3 totals 15 residues. Looked up from germline, CDR1 is LGHNT and CDR2 is FRNRAP. Trimming at V came to 2 bases and at J to 5 bases, leaving 7 bases not matched to a gene. CDR3 protein: CASGLFPGQEYGYTF. The CDR3, as DNA: TGTGCTAGTGGTTTGTTTCCGGGACAGGAGTATGGCTACACCTTC. Using reference TRBV12-5 and TRBJ1-2 for the parts outside the CDR3, the full variable domain is DARVTQTPRHKVTEMGQEVTMRCQPILGHNTVFWYRQTMMQGLELLAYFRNRAPLDDSGMPKDRFSAEMPDATLATLKIQPSEPRDSAVYFCASGLFPGQEYGYTFGSGTRLTVV.

The chain employs TRBV5-1 and TRBJ2-1; D ambiguous. Germline-derived CDR1 and CDR2 are SGHRS and YFSETQ. The CDR3 contains 14 residues. The V end lost 0 bases, the J end lost 6 bases, and 10 bases lay between the germline ends. CDR3 in amino acids: CASSLVSAANEQFF. In DNA form, the CDR3 reads TGCGCCAGCAGCTTGGTGTCTGCCGCCAATGAGCAGTTCTTC.

CDR3 amino acids: CASSFSGDEQYF. CDR3 in DNA: TGTGCCAGCAGTTTCTCGGGTGACGAGCAGTACTTC. This rearrangement joins TRBV12-3 or TRBV12-4 to TRBJ2-7; D gene unclear. The V end was cut by 3 bases, the J end by 5 bases, with 8 bases between. The CDR3 extends over 12 amino acids.